This T cell receptor beta chain was recovered during a study of breast tumors, draining lymph nodes, adjacent tissues. V was shortened by 1 base and J by 0 bases, with 6 bases between the two germline ends. Looked up from germline, CDR1 is KGHSH and CDR2 is LQKENI. The CDR3 length is 14 residues. From the multiplex PCR reads, TCRdb called clonotypes with MiXCR, one entry per CDR3 protein. The sample contains approximately 140,000 distinct CDR3 sequences, approximately 32% of which appear only once. General observations from the study: Most tumor T cells seemingly derive from lymph node, then expand in tumor.

For this clonotype: As yet, its antigen is unknown.

Axillary draining lymph nodes of breast cancer patients supplied the node samples. The sequence came from a female donor with breast cancer. Some clones in this sample may be carry-over from other donors' samples. Material for sequencing was axillary lymph node tissue. The chain recombines TRBV18 with TRBJ1-1; D is undetermined. CDR3: CASSPLGVNTEAFF. In nucleotides, the CDR3 is TGTGCCAGCTCACCACTCGGGGTGAACACTGAAGCTTTCTTT.